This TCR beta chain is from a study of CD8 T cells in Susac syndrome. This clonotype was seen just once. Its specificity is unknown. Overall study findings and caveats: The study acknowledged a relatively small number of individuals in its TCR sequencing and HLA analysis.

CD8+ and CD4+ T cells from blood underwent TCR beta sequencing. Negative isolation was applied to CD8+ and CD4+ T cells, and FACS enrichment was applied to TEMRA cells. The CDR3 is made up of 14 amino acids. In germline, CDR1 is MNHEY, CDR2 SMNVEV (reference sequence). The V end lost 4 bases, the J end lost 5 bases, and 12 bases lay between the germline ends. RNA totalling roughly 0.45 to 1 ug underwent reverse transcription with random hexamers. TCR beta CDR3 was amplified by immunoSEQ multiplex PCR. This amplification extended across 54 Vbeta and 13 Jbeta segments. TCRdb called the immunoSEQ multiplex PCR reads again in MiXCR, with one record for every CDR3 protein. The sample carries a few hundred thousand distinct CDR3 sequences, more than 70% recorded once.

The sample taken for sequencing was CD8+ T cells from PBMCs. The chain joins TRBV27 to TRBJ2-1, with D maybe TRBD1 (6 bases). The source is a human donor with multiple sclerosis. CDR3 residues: CASSYSGAHNEQFF. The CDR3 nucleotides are TGTGCCAGCAGTTATTCAGGGGCCCACAATGAGCAGTTCTTC.